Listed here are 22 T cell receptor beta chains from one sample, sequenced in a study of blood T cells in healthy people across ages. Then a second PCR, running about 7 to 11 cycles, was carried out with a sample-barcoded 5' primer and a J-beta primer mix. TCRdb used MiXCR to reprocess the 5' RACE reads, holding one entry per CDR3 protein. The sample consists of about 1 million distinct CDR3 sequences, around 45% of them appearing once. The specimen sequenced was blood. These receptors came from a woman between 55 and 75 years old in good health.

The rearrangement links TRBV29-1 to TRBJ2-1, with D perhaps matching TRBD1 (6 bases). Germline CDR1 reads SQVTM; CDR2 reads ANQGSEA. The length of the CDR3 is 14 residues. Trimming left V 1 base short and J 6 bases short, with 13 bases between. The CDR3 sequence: CSVEGTGYRNEQFF. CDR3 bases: TGCAGCGTTGAAGGCACAGGGTATCGCAATGAGCAGTTCTTC.

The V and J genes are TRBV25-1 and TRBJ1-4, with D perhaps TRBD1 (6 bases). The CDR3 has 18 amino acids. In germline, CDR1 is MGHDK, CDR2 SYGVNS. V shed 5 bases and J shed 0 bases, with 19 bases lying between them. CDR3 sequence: CASSPPTGRAATNEKLFF. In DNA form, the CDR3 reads TGTGCCAGCAGTCCCCCGACAGGAAGGGCCGCAACTAATGAAAAACTGTTTTTT.

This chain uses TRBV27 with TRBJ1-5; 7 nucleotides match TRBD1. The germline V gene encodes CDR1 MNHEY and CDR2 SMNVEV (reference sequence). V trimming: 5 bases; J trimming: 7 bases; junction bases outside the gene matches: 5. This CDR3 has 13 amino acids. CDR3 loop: CASSLGQLQPQHF. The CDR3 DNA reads TGTGCCAGCAGTCTGGGACAGCTGCAGCCCCAGCATTTT.

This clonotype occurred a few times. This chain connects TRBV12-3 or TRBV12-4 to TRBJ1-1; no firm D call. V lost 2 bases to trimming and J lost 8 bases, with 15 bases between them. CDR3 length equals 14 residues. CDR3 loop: CASSLNGQVLEAFF. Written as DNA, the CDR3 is TGTGCCAGCAGTTTAAACGGGCAGGTCCTGGAAGCTTTCTTT.

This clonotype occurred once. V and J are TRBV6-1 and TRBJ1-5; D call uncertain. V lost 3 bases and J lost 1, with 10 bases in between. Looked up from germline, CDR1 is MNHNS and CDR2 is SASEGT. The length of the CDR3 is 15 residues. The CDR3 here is CASSDYRGSNQPQHF. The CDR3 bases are TGTGCCAGCAGTGACTACAGAGGGAGCAATCAGCCCCAGCATTTT.

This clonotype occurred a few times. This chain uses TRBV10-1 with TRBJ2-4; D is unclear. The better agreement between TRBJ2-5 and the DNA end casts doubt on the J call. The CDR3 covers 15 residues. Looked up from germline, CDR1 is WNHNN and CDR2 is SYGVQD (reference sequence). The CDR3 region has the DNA TGCGCCAGCTTATTAGGGCTCCAGAGGCAAGAGACCCAGTACTTC. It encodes CASLLGLQRQETQYF.

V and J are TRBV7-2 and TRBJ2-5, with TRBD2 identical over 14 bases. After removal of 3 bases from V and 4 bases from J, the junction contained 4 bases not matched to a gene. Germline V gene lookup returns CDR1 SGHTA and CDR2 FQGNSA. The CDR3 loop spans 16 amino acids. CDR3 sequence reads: CASSFRLAGGGETQYF. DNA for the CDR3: TGTGCCAGCAGCTTCCGACTAGCGGGAGGGGGAGAGACCCAGTACTTC.

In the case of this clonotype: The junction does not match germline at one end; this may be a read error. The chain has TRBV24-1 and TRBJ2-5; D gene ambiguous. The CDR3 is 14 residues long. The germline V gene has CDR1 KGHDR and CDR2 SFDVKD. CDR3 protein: CATSDSSIQEAQYF. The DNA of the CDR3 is TGTGCCACCAGTGATTCGTCTATCCAAGAGGCCCAGTACTTC.

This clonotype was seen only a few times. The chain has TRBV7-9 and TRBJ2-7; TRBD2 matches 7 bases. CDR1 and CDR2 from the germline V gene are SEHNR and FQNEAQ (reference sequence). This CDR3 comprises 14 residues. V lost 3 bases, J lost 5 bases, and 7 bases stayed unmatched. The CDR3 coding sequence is TGTGCCAGCAGCTTCAGCGGGACGGCGAACGAGCAGTACTTC. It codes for CASSFSGTANEQYF.

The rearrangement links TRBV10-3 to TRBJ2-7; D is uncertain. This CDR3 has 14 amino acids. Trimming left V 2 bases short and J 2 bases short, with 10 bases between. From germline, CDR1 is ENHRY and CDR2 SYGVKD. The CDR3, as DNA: TGTGCCATCAGTGAGGCATTAGTAACCTACGAGCAGTACTTC. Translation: CAISEALVTYEQYF.

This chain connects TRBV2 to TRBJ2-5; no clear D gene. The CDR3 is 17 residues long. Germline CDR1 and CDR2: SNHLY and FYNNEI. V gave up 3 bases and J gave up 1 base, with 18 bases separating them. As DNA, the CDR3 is TGTGCCAGCAGTGAGGGCCGTCAGACCCACCTCCAAGAGACCCAGTACTTC. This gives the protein CASSEGRQTHLQETQYF.

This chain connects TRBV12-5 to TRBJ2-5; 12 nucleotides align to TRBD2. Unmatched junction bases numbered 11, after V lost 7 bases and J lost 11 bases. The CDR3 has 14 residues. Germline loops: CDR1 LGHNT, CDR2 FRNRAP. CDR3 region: CASVGLAGGSEQYF. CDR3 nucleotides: TGTGCTAGTGTTGGCCTAGCGGGAGGGAGTGAGCAGTACTTC. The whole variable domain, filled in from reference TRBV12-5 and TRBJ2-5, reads DARVTQTPRHKVTEMGQEVTMRCQPILGHNTVFWYRQTMMQGLELLAYFRNRAPLDDSGMPKDRFSAEMPDATLATLKIQPSEPRDSAVYFCASVGLAGGSEQYFGPGTRLLVL.

This chain's CDR3 is CSAAAIDGSSNEQFF. CDR3 sequence (DNA): TGCAGTGCTGCCGCGATAGATGGGAGCTCCAATGAGCAGTTCTTC. This chain joins TRBV20-1 and TRBJ2-1, with TRBD2 as a possible D gene (5 bases). CDR1 is DFQATT, CDR2 SNEGSKA, per germline (reference sequence). CDR3 length: 15 residues. Trimming stripped 5 bases from V and 6 bases from J, with 20 bases between.

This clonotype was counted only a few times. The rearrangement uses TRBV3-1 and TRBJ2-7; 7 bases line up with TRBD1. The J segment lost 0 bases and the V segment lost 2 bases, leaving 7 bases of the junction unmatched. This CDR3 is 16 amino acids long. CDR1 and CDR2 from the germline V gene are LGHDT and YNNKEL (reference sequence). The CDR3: CASSQTTGRSSYEQYF. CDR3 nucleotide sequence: TGTGCCAGCAGCCAAACGACAGGGAGATCCTCCTACGAGCAGTACTTC.

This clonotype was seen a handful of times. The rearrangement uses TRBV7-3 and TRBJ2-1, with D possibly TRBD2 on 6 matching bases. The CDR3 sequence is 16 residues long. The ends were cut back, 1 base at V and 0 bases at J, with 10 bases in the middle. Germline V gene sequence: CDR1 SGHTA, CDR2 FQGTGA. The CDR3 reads CASSLSRGSSYNEQFF. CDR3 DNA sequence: TGTGCCAGCAGCTTAAGTCGGGGGAGCTCCTACAATGAGCAGTTCTTC.

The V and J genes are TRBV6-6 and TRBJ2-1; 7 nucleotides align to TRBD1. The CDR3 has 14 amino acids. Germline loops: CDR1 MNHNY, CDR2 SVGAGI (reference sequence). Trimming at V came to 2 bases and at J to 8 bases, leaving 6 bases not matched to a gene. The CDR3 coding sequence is TGTGCCAGCAGTTACAGGGCAGGGGGAGATGAGCAGTTCTTC. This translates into CASSYRAGGDEQFF.

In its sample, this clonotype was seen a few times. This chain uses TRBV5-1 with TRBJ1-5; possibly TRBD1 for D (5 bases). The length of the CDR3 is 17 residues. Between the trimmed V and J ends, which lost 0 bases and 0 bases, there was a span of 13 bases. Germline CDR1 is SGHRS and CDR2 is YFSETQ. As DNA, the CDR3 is TGCGCCAGCAGCTTGGATGGGGGGACTGCTAGCAATCAGCCCCAGCATTTT. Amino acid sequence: CASSLDGGTASNQPQHF.

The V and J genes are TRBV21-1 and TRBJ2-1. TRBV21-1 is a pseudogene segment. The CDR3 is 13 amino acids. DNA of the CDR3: TGTGCCAGCAGCCTACGGTCGCAGTGGGAGCAGTTCTTC. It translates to CASSLRSQWEQFF.

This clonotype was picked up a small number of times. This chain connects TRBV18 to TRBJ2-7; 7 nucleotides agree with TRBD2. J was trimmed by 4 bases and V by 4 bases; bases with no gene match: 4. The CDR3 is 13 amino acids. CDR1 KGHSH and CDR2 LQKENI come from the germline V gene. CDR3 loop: CASSRPGGYEQYF. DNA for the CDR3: TGTGCCAGCTCACGACCGGGGGGTTACGAGCAGTACTTC. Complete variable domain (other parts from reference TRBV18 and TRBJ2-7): NAGVMQNPRHLVRRRGQEARLRCSPMKGHSHVYWYRQLPEEGLKFMVYLQKENIIDESGMPKERFSAEFPKEGPSILRIQQVVRGDSAAYFCASSRPGGYEQYFGPGTRLTVT.

The CDR3 nucleotides are TGTGCCATCGGACTAGCGGGAGGGTCTGAGCAGTTCTTC. Encoded protein: CAIGLAGGSEQFF. The chain employs TRBV10-3 and TRBJ2-1; 15 bases map to TRBD2. This CDR3 comprises 13 residues. Germline-derived CDR1 and CDR2 are ENHRY and SYGVKD. Trimming removed 8 bases from V and 9 bases from J; junction bases left unmatched: 2.

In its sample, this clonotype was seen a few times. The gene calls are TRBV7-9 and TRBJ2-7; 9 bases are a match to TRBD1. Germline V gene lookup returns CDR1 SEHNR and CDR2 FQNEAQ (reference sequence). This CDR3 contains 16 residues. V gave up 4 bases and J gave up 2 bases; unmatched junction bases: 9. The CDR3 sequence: CASSSPRQGVPYEQYF. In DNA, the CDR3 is TGTGCCAGCAGCTCGCCTCGACAGGGGGTTCCCTACGAGCAGTACTTC.

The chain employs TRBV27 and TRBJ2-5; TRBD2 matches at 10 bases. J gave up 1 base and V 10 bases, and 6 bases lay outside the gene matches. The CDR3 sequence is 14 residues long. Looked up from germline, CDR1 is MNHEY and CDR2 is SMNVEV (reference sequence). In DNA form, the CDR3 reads TGTGCCACATATAGCGGGGGGCCCCAAGAGACCCAGTACTTC. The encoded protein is CATYSGGPQETQYF.